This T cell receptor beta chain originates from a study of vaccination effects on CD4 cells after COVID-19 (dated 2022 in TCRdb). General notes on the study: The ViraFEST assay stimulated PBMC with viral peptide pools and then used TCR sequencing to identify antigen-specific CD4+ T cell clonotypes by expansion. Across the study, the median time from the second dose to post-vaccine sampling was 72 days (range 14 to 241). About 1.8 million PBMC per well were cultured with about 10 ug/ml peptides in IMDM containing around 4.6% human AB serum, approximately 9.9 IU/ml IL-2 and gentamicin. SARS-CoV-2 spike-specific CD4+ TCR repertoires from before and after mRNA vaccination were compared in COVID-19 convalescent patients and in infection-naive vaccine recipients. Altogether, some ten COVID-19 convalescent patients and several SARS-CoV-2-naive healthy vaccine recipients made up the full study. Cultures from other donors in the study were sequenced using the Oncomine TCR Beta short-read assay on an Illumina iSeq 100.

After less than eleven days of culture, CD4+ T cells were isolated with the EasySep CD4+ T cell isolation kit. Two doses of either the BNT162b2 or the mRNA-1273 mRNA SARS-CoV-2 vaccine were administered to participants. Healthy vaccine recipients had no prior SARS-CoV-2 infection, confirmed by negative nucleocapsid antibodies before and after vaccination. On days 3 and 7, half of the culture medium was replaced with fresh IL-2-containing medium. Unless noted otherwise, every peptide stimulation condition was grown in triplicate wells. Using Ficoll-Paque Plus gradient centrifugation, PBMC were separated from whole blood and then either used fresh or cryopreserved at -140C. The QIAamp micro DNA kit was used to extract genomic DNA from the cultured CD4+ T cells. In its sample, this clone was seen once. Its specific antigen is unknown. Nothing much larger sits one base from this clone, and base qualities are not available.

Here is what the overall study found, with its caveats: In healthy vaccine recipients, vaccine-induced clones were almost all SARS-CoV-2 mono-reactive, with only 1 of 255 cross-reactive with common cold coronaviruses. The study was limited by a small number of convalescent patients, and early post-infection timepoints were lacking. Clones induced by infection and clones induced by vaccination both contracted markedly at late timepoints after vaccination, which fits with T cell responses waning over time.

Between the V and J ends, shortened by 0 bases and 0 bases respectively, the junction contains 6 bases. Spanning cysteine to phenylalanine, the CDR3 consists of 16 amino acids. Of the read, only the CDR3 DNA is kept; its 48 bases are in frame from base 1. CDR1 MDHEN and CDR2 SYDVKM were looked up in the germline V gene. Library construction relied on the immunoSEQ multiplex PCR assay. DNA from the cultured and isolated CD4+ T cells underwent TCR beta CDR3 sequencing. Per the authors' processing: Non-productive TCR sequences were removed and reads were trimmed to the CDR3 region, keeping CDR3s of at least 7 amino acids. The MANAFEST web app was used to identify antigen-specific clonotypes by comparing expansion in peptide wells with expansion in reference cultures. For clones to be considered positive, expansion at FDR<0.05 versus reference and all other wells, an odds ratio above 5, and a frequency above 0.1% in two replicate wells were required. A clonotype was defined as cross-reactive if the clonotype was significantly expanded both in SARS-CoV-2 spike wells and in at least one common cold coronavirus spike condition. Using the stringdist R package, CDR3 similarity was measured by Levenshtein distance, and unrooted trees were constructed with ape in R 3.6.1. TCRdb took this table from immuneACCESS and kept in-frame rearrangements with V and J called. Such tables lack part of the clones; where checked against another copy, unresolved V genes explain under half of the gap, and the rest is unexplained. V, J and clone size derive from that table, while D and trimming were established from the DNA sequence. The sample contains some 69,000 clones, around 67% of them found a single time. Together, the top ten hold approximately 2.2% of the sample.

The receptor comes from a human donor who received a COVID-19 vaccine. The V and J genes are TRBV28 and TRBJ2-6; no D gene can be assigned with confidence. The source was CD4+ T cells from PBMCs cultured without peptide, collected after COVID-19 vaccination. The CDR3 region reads CASSLWKDSGANVLTF. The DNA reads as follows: TGTGCCAGCAGTTTATGGAAGGACTCTGGGGCCAACGTCCTGACTTTC. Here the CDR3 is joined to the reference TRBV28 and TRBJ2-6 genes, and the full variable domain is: DVKVTQSSRYLVKRTGEKVFLECVQDMDHENMFWYRQDPGLGLRLIYFSYDVKMKEKGDIPEGYSVSREKKERFSLILESASTNQTSMYLCASSLWKDSGANVLTFGAGSRLTVL.